This TCR beta chain stems from a study of T-cell memory formation after mild COVID-19. Study-level background: For the most part, TCR clusters were specific to one donor.

The table lists this clonotype with many counts. V trimming: 7 bases; J trimming: 3 bases; junction bases outside the gene matches: 5. Germline lookup yields CDR1 SSHAT and CDR2 FNYEAQ (reference sequence). The CDR3 loop spans 15 amino acids. TCRdb redid the calling of the 5' RACE reads with MiXCR, one entry per CDR3 protein. The table has about 430,000 distinct CDR3 sequences, 24% seen once. The source is an adult woman who had mild COVID-19 (a few samples of this study predate the infection). Cell type and time point are not known. This chain links TRBV7-7 with TRBJ2-2; 10 bases match TRBD1. The specimen sequenced was PBMCs or a T cell subset sorted from them (not recorded which). The CDR3 region has the DNA TGTGCCAGCACCCCCGGGACAGGGGACACCGGGGAGCTGTTTTTT. This translates into CASTPGTGDTGELFF.